These 16 T cell receptor beta chains were all obtained from the same sample, sequenced in a study of blood T cell repertoires in COVID-19. Assay used: immunoSEQ multiplex PCR; TCRdb lists only in-frame clones, some missing. Among nearly 90,000 clones, about 90% were seen once, and the ten largest hold roughly 7%. The sample was peripheral blood. These receptors were obtained from a man aged 18 to 30 with COVID-19, enrolled during active disease.

V usage is TRBV25-1 and J usage is TRBJ2-5, with D maybe TRBD1 (7 bases). The CDR3 covers 15 residues. Trimming removed 7 bases from V and 0 bases from J, with 15 bases in between. CDR1 MGHDK and CDR2 SYGVNS come from the germline V gene. The chain's CDR3 is CASIGDRDYQETQYF. In DNA form, the CDR3 reads TGTGCCAGCATTGGCGACAGGGACTACCAAGAGACCCAGTACTTC.

This chain connects TRBV9 to TRBJ2-7, with D possibly TRBD1 on 6 matching bases. Germline V gene sequence: CDR1 SGDLS, CDR2 YYNGEE. There are 15 residues in the CDR3. Trimming took 0 bases from V and 1 from J, leaving 11 bases between them. CDR3 DNA sequence: TGTGCCAGCAGCGTAGGAAACAGGGCATCCTACGAGCAGTACTTC. This translates into CASSVGNRASYEQYF.

Note on this clone: The same CDR3 also results from other DNA sequences found in this sample. This chain uses TRBV4-3 with TRBJ1-2, with TRBD1 as a possible D gene (6 bases). V lost 0 bases, J lost 2 bases, and 10 bases lay in between. The CDR3 spans 15 residues. Germline V gene data show CDR1 as LGHNA and CDR2 as YSLEER. For the CDR3, the DNA is TGCGCCAGCAGCCAAGACCTTACAGGGAACTATGGCTACACCTTC. Amino acid sequence: CASSQDLTGNYGYTF.

A single count supports this clone. The rearrangement links TRBV30 to TRBJ1-3; D unresolved. The CDR3 is made up of 12 amino acids. With 0 bases removed from V and 8 bases from J, the gap between germline ends came to 8 bases. Germline assignment: CDR1 GTSNPN and CDR2 SVGIG (reference sequence). The CDR3 DNA reads TGTGCCTGGAGTGTTGGAGTATACACCATATATTTT. It yields the protein CAWSVGVYTIYF. The full variable domain, completed using reference TRBV30 and TRBJ1-3, is SQTIHQWPATLVQPVGSPLSLECTVEGTSNPNLYWYRQAAGRGLQLLFYSVGIGQISSEVPQNLSASRPQDRQFILSSKKLLLSDSGFYLCAWSVGVYTIYFGEGSWLTVV.

The chain joins TRBV4-1 to TRBJ1-6; 7 bases match TRBD1. V was pared by 4 bases and J by 0 bases, with 3 bases of the junction left unmatched. Germline CDR1 is MGHRA and CDR2 is YSYEKL. The CDR3 has 16 residues. DNA for the CDR3: TGCGCCAGCAGCCGGACAGGCAGCTCCTATAATTCACCCCTCCACTTT. This sequence encodes CASSRTGSSYNSPLHF.

V and J are TRBV13 and TRBJ2-5, with 7 bases fitting TRBD2. The CDR3 consists of 17 residues. CDR1 PRHDT and CDR2 FYEKMQ come from the germline V gene (reference sequence). The V gene end was trimmed by 0 bases and the J gene end by 5 bases; junction bases not matched to a gene: 12. CDR3 coding DNA: TGTGCCAGCAGCTTAGGGCAGATTCCGGGAGGTTCCGAGACCCAGTACTTC. Translating it yields CASSLGQIPGGSETQYF.

V is TRBV6-1 and J is TRBJ1-2; 10 bases are a match to TRBD1. Per germline, CDR1 MNHNS and CDR2 SASEGT. This CDR3 comprises 16 residues. The J segment lost 2 bases and the V segment lost 1 base, leaving 4 bases of the junction unmatched. This CDR3 reads CASSEDEGQGNYGYTF. CDR3 coding DNA: TGTGCCAGCAGTGAAGACGAGGGACAGGGGAACTATGGCTACACCTTC.

Comment on this clone: The junction differs from germline at one of its ends, possibly a read error. The J gene is TRBJ2-5, the V gene TRBV7-7; 9 bases are a match to TRBD1. This CDR3 spans 16 amino acids. Germline loops: CDR1 SSHAT, CDR2 FNYEAQ (reference sequence). The CDR3 region is CASSLGLQGARETQYF. CDR3 nucleotides: TGTGCTAGCAGCTTAGGGTTACAGGGGGCGCGGGAGACCCAGTACTTC.

V is TRBV4-1 and J is TRBJ1-2; D is unclear. Deletions cut 1 base from V and 8 bases from J, with 8 bases between. There are 12 residues in the CDR3. Germline values: CDR1 MGHRA, CDR2 YSYEKL. The CDR3: CASSQVLGGYTF. Written as DNA, the CDR3 is TGCGCCAGCAGCCAAGTTTTGGGCGGCTACACCTTC.

The chain links TRBV12-3 or TRBV12-4 to TRBJ1-2, with a possible D match to TRBD1 (5 bases). The CDR3 runs to 12 residues. The germline V and J ends were trimmed by 3 bases and 7 bases, with 9 bases remaining between them. CDR3 residues: CASSFGGGGYTF. The CDR3 nucleotides read TGTGCCAGCAGTTTTGGGGGGGGTGGCTACACCTTC.

The chain joins TRBV5-8 to TRBJ2-1; TRBD1 matches at 7 bases. The CDR3 contains 15 residues. Germline CDR1 and CDR2: SGHTS and YDEGEE. The ends lost 0 bases at V and 4 bases at J; junction bases unmatched: 4. CDR3 coding DNA: TGTGCCAGCAGCTTGGGACAGGGAAGGTACAATGAGCAGTTCTTC. This gives the protein CASSLGQGRYNEQFF.

The genes are TRBV19 and TRBJ2-1; TRBD1 aligns across 9 bases. Germline CDR1 is LNHDA and CDR2 is SQIVND (reference sequence). The CDR3 is made up of 15 amino acids. J gave up 1 base and V 5 bases, and 3 bases lay outside the gene matches. The CDR3: CASSPGQGSYNEQFF. The CDR3 DNA reads as TGTGCCAGTAGTCCGGGACAGGGATCCTACAATGAGCAGTTCTTC.

As for this clone: At one end, the junction sequence differs from germline, possibly due to a read error. The chain employs TRBV3-1 (or the pseudogene TRBV3-2) and TRBJ1-4, with D perhaps matching TRBD1 (5 bases). Germline V gives CDR1 LGHDT, CDR2 YNNKEL (reference sequence). The CDR3 spans 13 residues. The CDR3 is CASSQVLGEKLLF. The CDR3, as DNA: TGTGCCAGCAGCCAGGTTTTAGGGGAAAAACTGCTTTTT.

The chain couples TRBV19 to TRBJ2-2, with TRBD2 identical over 7 bases. The junction had 7 bases not matched to a gene; V was cut back by 5 bases and J by 4 bases. The CDR3 runs 15 residues. Germline V lookup: CDR1 LNHDA, CDR2 SQIVND (reference sequence). The CDR3 nucleotides are TGTGCCAGTAGTGACTTAGCGGGCCTCACCGGGGAGCTGTTTTTT. This encodes CASSDLAGLTGELFF. Full variable domain (outside the CDR3, taken from reference TRBV19 and TRBJ2-2): DGGITQSPKYLFRKEGQNVTLSCEQNLNHDAMYWYRQDPGQGLRLIYYSQIVNDFQKGDIAEGYSVSREKKESFPLTVTSAQKNPTAFYLCASSDLAGLTGELFFGEGSRLTVL.

This chain uses TRBV6-1 with TRBJ2-1; 9 bases align to TRBD2. V trimming: 5 bases; J trimming: 9 bases; junction bases outside the gene matches: 5. The CDR3 spans 13 residues. From germline, CDR1 is MNHNS and CDR2 SASEGT. The CDR3 sequence is CASSRGGRAEQFF. The CDR3 DNA reads TGTGCCAGCAGTCGGGGCGGGAGGGCTGAGCAGTTCTTC.

The CDR3 is CASSPSGQNTGELFF. The CDR3 nucleotides are TGTGCCAGCTCACCATCGGGTCAGAACACCGGGGAGCTGTTTTTT. The V call is TRBV18, the J call TRBJ2-2; no clear D gene. CDR1 and CDR2 (germline): KGHSH, LQKENI. Trimming cost V 2 bases and J 1 base, with 8 bases left between them. The length of the CDR3 is 15 residues.